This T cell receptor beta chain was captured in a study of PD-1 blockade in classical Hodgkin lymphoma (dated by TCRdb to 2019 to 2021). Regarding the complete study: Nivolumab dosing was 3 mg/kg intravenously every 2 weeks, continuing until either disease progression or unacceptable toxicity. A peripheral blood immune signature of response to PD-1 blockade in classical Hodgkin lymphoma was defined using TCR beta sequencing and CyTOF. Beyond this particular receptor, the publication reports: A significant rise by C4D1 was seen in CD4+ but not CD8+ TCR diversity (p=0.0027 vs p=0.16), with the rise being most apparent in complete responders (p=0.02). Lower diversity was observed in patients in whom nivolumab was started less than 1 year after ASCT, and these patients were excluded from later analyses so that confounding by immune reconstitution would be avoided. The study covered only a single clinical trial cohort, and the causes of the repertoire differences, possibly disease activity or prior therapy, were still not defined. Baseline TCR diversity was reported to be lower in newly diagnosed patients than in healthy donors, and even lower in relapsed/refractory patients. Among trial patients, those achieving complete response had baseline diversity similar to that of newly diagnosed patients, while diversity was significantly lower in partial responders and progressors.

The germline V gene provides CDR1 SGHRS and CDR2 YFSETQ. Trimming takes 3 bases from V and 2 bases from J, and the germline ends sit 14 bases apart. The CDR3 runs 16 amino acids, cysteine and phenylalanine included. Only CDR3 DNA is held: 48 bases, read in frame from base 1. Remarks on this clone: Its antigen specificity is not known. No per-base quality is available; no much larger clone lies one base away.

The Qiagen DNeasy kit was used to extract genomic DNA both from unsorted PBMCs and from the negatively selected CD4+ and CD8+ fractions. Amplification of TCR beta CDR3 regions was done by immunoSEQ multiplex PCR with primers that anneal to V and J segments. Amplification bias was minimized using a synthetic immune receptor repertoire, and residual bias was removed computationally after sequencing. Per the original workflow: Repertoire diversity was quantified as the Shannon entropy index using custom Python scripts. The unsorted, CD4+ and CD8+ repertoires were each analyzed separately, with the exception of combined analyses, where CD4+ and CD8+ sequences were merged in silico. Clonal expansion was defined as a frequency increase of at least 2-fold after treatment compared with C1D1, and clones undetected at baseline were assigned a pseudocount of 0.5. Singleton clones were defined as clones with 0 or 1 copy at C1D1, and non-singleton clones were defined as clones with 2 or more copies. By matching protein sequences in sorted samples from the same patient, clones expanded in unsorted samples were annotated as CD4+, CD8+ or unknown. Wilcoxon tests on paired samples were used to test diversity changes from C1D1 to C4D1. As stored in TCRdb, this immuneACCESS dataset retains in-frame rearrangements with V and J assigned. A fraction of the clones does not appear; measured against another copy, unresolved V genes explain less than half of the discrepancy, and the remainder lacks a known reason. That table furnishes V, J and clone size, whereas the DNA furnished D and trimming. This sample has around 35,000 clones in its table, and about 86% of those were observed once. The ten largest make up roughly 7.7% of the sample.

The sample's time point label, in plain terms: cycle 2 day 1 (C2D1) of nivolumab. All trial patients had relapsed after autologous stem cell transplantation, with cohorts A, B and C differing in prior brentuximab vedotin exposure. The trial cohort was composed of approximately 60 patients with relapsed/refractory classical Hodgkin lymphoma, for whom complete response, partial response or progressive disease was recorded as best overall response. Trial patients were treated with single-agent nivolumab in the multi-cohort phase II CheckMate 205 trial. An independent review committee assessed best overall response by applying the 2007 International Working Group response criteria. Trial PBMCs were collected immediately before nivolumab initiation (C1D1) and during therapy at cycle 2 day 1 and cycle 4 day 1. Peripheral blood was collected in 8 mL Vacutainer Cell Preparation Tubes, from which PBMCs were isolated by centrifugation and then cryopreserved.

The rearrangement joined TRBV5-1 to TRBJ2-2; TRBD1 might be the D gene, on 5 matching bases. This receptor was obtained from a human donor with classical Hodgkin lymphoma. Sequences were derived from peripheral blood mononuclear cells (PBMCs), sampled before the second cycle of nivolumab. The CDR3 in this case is CASSSSGWLNTGELFF. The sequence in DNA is TGCGCCAGCAGCTCTTCAGGGTGGTTAAACACCGGGGAGCTGTTTTTT.